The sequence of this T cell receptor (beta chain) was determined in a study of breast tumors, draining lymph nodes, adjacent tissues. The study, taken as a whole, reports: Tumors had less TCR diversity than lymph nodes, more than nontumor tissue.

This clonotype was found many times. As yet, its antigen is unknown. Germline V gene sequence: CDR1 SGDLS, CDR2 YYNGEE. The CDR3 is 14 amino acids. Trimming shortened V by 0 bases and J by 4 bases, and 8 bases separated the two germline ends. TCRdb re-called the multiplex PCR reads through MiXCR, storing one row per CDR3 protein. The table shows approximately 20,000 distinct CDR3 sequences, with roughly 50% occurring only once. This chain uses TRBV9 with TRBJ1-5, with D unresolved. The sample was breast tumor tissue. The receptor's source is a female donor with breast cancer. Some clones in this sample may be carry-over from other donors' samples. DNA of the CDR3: TGTGCCAGCAGCGTAGGGGCCGAAAATCAGCCCCAGCATTTT. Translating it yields CASSVGAENQPQHF.